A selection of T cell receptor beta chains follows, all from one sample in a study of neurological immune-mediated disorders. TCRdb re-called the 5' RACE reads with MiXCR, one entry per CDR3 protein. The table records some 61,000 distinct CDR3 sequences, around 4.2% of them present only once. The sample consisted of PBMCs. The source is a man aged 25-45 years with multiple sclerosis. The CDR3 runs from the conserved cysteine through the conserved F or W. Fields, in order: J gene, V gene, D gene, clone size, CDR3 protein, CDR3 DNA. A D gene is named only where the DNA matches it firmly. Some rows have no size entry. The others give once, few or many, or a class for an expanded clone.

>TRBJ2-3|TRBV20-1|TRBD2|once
CSASAGLAGPIRGTDTQYF
TGCAGTGCTAGTGCGGGACTAGCGGGGCCCATCAGGGGGACAGATACGCAGTATTTT
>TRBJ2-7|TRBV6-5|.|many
CASNPTGHSYEQYF
TGTGCCAGCAATCCTACGGGGCACTCCTACGAGCAGTACTTC
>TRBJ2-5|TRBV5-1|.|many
CASSLVLQGETQYF
TGCGCCAGCAGCTTGGTACTTCAGGGGGAGACCCAGTACTTC
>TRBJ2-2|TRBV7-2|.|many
CASTFKGVTGELFF
TGTGCCAGCACCTTCAAGGGAGTTACCGGGGAGCTGTTTTTT
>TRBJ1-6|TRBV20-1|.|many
CSAHWGGGSNSPLHF
TGCAGTGCCCACTGGGGTGGAGGGAGTAATTCACCCCTCCACTTT
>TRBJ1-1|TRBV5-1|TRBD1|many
CASSFQGVDTEAFF
TGCGCCAGCAGCTTTCAGGGGGTCGACACTGAAGCTTTCTTT
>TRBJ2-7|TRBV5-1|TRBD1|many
CASSGIRDRSSYEQYF
TGCGCCAGCAGCGGGATCCGGGACAGGAGCTCCTACGAGCAGTACTTC
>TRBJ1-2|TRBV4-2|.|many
CASSQGADIGRYGYTF
TGTGCCAGCAGCCAAGGGGCGGATATAGGACGGTATGGCTACACCTTC
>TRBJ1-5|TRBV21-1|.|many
CASSKVSEGFIQGICSNQPQHF
TGTGCCAGCAGCAAAGTCTCGGAAGGTTTCATTCAGGGGATATGCAGCAATCAGCCCCAGCATTTT
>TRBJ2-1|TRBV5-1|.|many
CASSLGLGRDEQFF
TGCGCCAGCAGCTTGGGTCTGGGGCGGGATGAGCAGTTCTTC
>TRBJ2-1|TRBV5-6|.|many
CASSLASGGEQFF
TGTGCCAGCAGCTTGGCGTCAGGAGGGGAGCAGTTCTTC
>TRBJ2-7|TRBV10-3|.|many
CAISNQEYEQYF
TGTGCCATCTCCAACCAGGAATACGAGCAGTACTTC
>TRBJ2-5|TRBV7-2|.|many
CASSLDRETQYF
TGTGCCAGCAGCTTAGATCGGGAGACCCAGTACTTC
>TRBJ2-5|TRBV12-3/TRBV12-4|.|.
CASLRVGETQYF
TGTGCCAGCTTAAGGGTGGGAGAGACCCAGTACTTC
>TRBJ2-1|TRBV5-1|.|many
CASSPLWQYNEQFF
TGCGCCAGCAGCCCCCTGTGGCAGTACAATGAGCAGTTCTTC
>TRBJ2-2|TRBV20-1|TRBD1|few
CSAGDRGLGTGELFF
TGCAGTGCGGGAGACAGGGGGCTTGGCACCGGGGAGCTGTTTTTT
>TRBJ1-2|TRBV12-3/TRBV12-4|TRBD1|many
CASSSKGQGSIQGGYTF
TGTGCCAGCAGTTCCAAGGGACAGGGGAGCATCCAGGGTGGCTACACCTTC
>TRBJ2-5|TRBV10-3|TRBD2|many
CAISGGPSGGHPGETQYF
TGTGCCATCAGTGGGGGTCCTAGCGGGGGCCACCCAGGGGAGACCCAGTACTTC
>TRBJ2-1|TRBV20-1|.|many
CSATPSDRYNEQFF
TGCAGTGCCACCCCGTCCGACAGATACAATGAGCAGTTCTTC
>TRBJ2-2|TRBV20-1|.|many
CSAPMGTNTGELFF
TGCAGTGCCCCAATGGGGACGAACACCGGGGAGCTGTTTTTT
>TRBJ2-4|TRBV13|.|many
CASSLGWQVEAKNIQYF
TGTGCCAGCAGCTTAGGATGGCAGGTGGAAGCCAAAAACATTCAGTACTTC
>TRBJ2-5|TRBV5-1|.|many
CASSNGPSQTQETQYF
TGCGCCAGCAGCAATGGCCCTAGCCAGACACAAGAGACCCAGTACTTC
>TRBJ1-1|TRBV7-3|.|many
CASSLSGDTEAFF
TGTGCCAGCAGCTTATCCGGGGACACTGAAGCTTTCTTT
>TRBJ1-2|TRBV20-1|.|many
CSATSNYGYTF
TGCAGTGCTACGTCTAACTATGGCTACACCTTC
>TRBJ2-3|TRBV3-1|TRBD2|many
CASSLLGLAGGVDTQYF
TGTGCCAGCAGCCTTCTTGGCCTAGCGGGGGGTGTAGATACGCAGTATTTT
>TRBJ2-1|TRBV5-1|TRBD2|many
CASSKAGTTYYNEQFF
TGCGCCAGCAGCAAGGCCGGGACTACCTACTACAATGAGCAGTTCTTC
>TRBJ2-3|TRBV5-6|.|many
CASSGSRVEDTQYF
TGTGCCAGCAGCGGCTCCAGGGTGGAGGATACGCAGTATTTT
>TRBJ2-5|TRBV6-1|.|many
CASREFETQYF
TGTGCCAGCAGGGAATTCGAGACCCAGTACTTC
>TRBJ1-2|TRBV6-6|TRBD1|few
CATRTGLNYGYTF
TGTGCCACGAGGACAGGCCTTAACTATGGCTACACCTTC
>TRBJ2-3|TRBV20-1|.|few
CSVPRTADTQYF
TGCAGTGTTCCTCGTACCGCAGATACGCAGTATTTT
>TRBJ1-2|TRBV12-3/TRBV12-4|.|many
CASSFWGGEGYGYTF
TGTGCCAGCAGTTTCTGGGGGGGCGAAGGCTATGGCTACACCTTC
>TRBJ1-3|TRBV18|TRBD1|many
CASSSSGTEAGNTIYF
TGTGCCAGCTCATCCTCCGGGACAGAAGCTGGAAACACCATATATTTT
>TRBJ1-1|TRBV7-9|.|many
CASSPQGGGTEAFF
TGTGCCAGCAGCCCTCAGGGAGGTGGGACTGAAGCTTTCTTT
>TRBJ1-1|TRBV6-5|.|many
CASSGRGGSAFF
TGTGCCAGCAGTGGAAGGGGTGGGTCGGCTTTCTTT
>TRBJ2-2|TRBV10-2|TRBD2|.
CASRILGGMNTGELFF
TGCGCCAGCAGGATTCTCGGGGGGATGAACACCGGGGAGCTGTTTTTT
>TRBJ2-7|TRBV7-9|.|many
CASSLETGHYEQYF
TGTGCCAGCAGCTTAGAGACAGGCCACTACGAGCAGTACTTC
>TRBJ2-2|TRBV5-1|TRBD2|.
CASSEGTSGGDTGEPFF
TGCGCCAGCAGCGAAGGGACTAGCGGGGGAGACACCGGGGAGCCGTTTTTT
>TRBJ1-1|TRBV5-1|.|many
CASSLRGGNTEAFF
TGCGCCAGCAGCTTAAGGGGAGGGAACACTGAAGCTTTCTTT
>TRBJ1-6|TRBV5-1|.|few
CASSLALALDNSPLNF
TGCGCCAGCAGCTTGGCCCTGGCACTGGATAATTCACCCCTCAACTTT
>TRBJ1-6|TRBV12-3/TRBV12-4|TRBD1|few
CASSFSGQENSPLNF
TGTGCCAGCAGTTTTTCGGGACAGGAGAATTCACCCCTCAACTTT
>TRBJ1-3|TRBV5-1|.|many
CASSFEGGNTIYF
TGCGCCAGCAGCTTCGAGGGAGGAAACACCATATATTTT
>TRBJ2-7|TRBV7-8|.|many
CASSLAWAAGSISYEQYF
TGTGCCAGCAGCCTAGCATGGGCGGCAGGCTCTATCTCCTACGAGCAGTACTTC
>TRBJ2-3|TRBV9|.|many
CASSVDGSTDTQYF
TGTGCCAGCAGCGTAGATGGGAGCACAGATACGCAGTATTTT
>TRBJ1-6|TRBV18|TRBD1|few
CASSPRTGQLFYNSPLHF
TGTGCCAGCTCACCACGGACGGGACAGCTTTTCTATAATTCACCCCTCCACTTT
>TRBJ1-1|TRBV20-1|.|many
CSAFRGGNTEAFF
TGCAGTGCTTTCCGAGGGGGGAACACTGAAGCTTTCTTT
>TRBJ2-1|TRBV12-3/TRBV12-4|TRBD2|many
CASSSSGGAHEQFF
TGTGCCAGCAGTTCAAGCGGGGGGGCCCATGAGCAGTTCTTC
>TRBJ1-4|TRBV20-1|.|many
CSAMSGASEKLFF
TGCAGTGCTATGTCGGGGGCTAGTGAAAAACTGTTTTTT
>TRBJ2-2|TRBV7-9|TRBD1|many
CASSLRQGETGELFF
TGTGCCAGCAGCTTAAGACAGGGCGAGACCGGGGAGCTGTTTTTT
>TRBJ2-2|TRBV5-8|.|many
CASSLDQGRTGELFF
TGTGCCAGCAGCTTGGACCAGGGTCGGACCGGGGAGCTGTTTTTT
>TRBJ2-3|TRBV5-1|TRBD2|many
CASSSRAGGTTDTQYF
TGCGCCAGCAGCTCCCGGGCGGGGGGTACCACAGATACGCAGTATTTT
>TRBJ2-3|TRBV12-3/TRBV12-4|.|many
CASSDLDGRTDTQYF
TGTGCCAGCAGTGACCTTGACGGCCGCACAGATACGCAGTATTTT
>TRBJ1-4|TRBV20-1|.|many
CSAFPDSLNEKLFF
TGCAGTGCCTTCCCGGACAGCCTTAATGAAAAACTGTTTTTT
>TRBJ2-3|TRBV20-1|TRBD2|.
CSARAVLAGQGYF
TGCAGTGCTAGAGCGGTCCTAGCGGGCCAAGGGTATTTT
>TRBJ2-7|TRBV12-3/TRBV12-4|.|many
CASSFFRRAYEQYF
TGTGCCAGCAGTTTTTTCAGAAGAGCCTACGAGCAGTACTTC
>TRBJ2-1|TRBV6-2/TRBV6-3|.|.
CASSYFSLRTGNEQFF
TGTGCCAGCAGTTACTTCTCACTGAGGACGGGCAATGAGCAGTTCTTC
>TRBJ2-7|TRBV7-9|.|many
CASSSLGGTYEQYF
TGTGCCAGCAGCTCACTTGGGGGTACTTACGAGCAGTACTTC
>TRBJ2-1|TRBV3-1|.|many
CASSYTVSHNEQFF
TGTGCCAGCAGCTACACGGTGTCCCACAATGAGCAGTTCTTC
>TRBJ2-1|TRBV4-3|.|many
CASSQVEGGNEQFF
TGCGCCAGCAGCCAAGTCGAGGGGGGCAATGAGCAGTTCTTC
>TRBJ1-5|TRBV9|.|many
CASSVGVGGNQPQHF
TGTGCCAGCAGCGTAGGGGTAGGGGGCAATCAGCCCCAGCATTTT
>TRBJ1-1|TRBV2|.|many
CASNSGRGTEAFF
TGTGCCAGCAACTCCGGGAGAGGAACTGAAGCTTTCTTT